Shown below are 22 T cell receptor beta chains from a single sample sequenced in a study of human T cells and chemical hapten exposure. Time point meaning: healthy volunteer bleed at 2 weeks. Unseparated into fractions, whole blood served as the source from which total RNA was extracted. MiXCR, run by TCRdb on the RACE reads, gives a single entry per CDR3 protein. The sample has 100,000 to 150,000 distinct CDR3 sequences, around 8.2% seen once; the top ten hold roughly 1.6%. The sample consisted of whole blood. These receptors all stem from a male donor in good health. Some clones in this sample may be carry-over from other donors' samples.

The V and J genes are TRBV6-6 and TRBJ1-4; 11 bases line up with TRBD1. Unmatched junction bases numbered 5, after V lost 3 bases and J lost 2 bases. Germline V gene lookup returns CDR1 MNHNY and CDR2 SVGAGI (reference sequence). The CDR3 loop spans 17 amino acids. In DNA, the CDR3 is TGTGCCAGCAGTTATACGGGACAGGGGGGCACTAATGAAAAACTGTTTTTT. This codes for CASSYTGQGGTNEKLFF.

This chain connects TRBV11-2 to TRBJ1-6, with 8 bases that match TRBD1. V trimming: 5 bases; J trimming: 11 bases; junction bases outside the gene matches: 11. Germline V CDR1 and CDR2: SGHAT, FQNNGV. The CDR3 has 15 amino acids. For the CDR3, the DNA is TGTGCCAGCAGCATACAGGGGGATCCTCAGGCACCCCTCCACTTT. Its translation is CASSIQGDPQAPLHF.

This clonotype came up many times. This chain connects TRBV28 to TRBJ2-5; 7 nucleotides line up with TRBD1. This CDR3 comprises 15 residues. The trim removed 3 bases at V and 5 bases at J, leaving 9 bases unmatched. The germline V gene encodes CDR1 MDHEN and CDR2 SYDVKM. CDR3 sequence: CASSLNRGLGETQYF. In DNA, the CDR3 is TGTGCCAGCAGTTTGAACAGGGGATTGGGCGAGACCCAGTACTTC.

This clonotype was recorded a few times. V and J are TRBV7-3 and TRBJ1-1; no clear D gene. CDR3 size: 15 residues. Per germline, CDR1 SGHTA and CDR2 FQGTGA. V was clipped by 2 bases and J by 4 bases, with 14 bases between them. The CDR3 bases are TGTGCCAGCAGCTTAGGATCAGGCTCTCCCACTGAAGCTTTCTTT. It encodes CASSLGSGSPTEAFF.

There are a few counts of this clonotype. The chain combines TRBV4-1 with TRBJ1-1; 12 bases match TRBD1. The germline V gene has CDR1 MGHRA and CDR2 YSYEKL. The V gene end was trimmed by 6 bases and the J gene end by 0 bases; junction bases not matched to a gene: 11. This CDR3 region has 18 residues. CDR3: CASRSFGTGGRMNTEAFF. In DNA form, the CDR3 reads TGCGCCAGCAGAAGTTTCGGGACAGGGGGCCGCATGAACACTGAAGCTTTCTTT.

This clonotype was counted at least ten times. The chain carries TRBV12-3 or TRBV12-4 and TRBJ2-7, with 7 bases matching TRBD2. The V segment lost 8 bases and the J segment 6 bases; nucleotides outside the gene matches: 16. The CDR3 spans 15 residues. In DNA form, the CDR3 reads TGTGCCAGCCATGGTTACGGACGGGGGGTCTTCGAGCAGTACTTC. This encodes CASHGYGRGVFEQYF.

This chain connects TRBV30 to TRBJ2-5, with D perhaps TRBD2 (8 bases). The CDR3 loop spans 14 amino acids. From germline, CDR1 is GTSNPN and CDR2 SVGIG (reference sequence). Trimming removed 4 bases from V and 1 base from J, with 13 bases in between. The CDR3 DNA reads TGTGCCTGGACGGGAGGGGGCTTCCAAGAGACCCAGTACTTC. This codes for CAWTGGGFQETQYF.

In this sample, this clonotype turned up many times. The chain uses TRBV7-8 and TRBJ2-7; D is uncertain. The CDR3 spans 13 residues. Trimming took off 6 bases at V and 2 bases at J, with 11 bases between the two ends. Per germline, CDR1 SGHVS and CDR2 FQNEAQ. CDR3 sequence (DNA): TGTGCCAGCAGTGCTGAGAGCACCTACGAGCAGTACTTC. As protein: CASSAESTYEQYF.

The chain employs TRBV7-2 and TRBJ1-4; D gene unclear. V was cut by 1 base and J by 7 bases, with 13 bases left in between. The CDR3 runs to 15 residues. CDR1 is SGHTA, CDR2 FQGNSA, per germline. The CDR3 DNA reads TGTGCCAGCAGCTTAGAGATAGGTCGGGCTGAAAAACTGTTTTTT. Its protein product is CASSLEIGRAEKLFF.

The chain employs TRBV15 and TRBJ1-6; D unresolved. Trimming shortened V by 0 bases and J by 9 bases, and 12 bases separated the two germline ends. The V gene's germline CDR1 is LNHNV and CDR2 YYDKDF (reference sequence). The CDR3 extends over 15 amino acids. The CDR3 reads CATSRDRSPSSPLHF. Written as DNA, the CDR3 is TGTGCCACCAGCAGAGATCGGTCCCCCAGTTCACCCCTCCACTTT.

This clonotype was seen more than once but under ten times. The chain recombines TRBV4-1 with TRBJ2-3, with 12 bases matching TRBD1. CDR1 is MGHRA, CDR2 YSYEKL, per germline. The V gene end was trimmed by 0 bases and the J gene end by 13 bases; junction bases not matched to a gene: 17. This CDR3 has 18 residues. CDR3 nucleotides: TGCGCCAGCAGCCAAGATCATGGGGACAGGGGGCTCCGAAATATCAAGTATTTT. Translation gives CASSQDHGDRGLRNIKYF.

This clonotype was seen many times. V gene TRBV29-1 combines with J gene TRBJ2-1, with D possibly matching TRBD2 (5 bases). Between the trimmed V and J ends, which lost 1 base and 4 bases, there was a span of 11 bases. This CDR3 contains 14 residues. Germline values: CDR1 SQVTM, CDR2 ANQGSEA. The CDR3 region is CSVEGASQYNEQFF. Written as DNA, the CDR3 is TGCAGCGTTGAAGGTGCTAGCCAGTACAATGAGCAGTTCTTC.

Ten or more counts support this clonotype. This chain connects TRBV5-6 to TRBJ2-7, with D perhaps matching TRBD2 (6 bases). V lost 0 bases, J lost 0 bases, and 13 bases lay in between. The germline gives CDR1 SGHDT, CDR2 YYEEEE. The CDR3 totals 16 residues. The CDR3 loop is CASSLEVGSLSYEQYF. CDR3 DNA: TGTGCCAGCAGCTTGGAGGTCGGGAGCCTCTCCTACGAGCAGTACTTC.

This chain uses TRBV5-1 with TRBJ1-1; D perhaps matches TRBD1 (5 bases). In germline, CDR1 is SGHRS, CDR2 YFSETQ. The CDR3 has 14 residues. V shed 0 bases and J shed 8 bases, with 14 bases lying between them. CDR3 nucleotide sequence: TGCGCCAGCAGCTTGGATCGGCCGGGGACCGAAGCTTTCTTT. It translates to CASSLDRPGTEAFF.

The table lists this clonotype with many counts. CDR3 in DNA: TGTGCCAGCAGCTTAGAGCCAACAGGGGCGGACTATGGCTACACCTTC. Its protein is CASSLEPTGADYGYTF. The chain uses TRBV7-2 and TRBJ1-2, with 7 positions matching TRBD1. V dropped 1 base and J dropped 3; count of bases not matched to a gene: 8. This CDR3 comprises 16 residues. Germline CDR1 and CDR2: SGHTA and FQGNSA.

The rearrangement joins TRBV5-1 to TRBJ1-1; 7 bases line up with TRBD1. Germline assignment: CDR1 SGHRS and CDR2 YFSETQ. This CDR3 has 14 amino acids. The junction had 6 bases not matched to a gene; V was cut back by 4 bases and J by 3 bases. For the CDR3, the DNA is TGCGCCAGCAGCCAAGGGGGCGTAGACACTGAAGCTTTCTTT. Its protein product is CASSQGGVDTEAFF.

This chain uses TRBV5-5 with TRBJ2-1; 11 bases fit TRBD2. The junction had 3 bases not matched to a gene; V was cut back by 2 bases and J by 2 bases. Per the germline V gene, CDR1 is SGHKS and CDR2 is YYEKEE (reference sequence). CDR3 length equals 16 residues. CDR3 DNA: TGTGCCAGCAGCTTCTCTAGCGGGGGGACCTACAATGAGCAGTTCTTC. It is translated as CASSFSSGGTYNEQFF.

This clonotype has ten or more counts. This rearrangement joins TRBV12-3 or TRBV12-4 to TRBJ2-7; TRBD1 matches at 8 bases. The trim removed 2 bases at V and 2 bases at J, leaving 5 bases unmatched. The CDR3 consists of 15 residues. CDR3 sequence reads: CASSLSGTGPYEQYF. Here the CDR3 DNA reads TGTGCCAGCAGTTTATCAGGGACAGGCCCCTACGAGCAGTACTTC.

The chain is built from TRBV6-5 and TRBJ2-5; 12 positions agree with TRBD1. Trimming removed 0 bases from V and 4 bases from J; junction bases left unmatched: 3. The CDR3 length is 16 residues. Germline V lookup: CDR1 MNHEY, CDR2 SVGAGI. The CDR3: CASSYSGQGAGETQYF. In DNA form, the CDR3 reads TGTGCCAGCAGTTACTCGGGACAGGGGGCTGGAGAGACCCAGTACTTC.

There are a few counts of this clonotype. The DNA of the CDR3 is TGTGCCAGCAGTTTCCAGGGGACGCATGGAGAGACCCAGTACTTC. Translated: CASSFQGTHGETQYF. The chain employs TRBV6-1 and TRBJ2-5, with a tentative D call TRBD1 (6 bases). Germline V gene data show CDR1 as MNHNS and CDR2 as SASEGT. The CDR3 extends over 15 amino acids. Trimming left V 5 bases short and J 4 bases short, with 17 bases between.

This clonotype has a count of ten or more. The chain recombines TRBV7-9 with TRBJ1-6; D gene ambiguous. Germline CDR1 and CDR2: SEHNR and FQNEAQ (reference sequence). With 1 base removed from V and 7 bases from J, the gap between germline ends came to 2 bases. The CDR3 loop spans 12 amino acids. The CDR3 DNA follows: TGTGCCAGCAGCTTAGGGAATTCACCCCTCCACTTT. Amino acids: CASSLGNSPLHF.

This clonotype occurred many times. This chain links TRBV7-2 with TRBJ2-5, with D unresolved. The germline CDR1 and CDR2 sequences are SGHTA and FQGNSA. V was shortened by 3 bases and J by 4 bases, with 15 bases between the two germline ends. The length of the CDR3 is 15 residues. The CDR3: CASSFHTVRTETQYF. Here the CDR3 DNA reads TGTGCCAGCAGCTTTCATACAGTCCGGACAGAGACCCAGTACTTC.